The 32 T cell receptor delta chains below all came from one sample that was sequenced in a study of gammadelta T cells in human blood. TCRdb re-processed the RT-PCR reads via CATT. Of roughly 410 delta-chain clones in the sample, 34% were seen once. The sample comprised Vgamma9Vdelta2 gamma-delta T cells from cord blood. The receptors were gathered from a newborn.

As for this clone: Given a far larger clone just one base away, this is likely a sequencing read error. This sequence joins TRDV2 and TRDJ3, with D possibly matching TRDD3 (5 bases). The J gene, left out of TCRdb, was set here by checking the DNA against germline. V lost 0 bases and J lost 11, with 10 bases in between. Germline lookup yields CDR1 GEAIGNYY and CDR2 EKD. This CDR3 has 14 residues. Here the CDR3 reads CACDTWGFARQMFF. The CDR3 nucleotides are TGTGCCTGTGACACCTGGGGCTTCGCCCGACAGATGTTTTTC.

This clone is labeled hyperexpanded. The chain has TRDV2 and TRDJ3; 8 nucleotides agree with TRDD3. This CDR3 comprises 18 residues. The germline V gene encodes CDR1 GEAIGNYY and CDR2 EKD. Trimming at V came to 0 bases and at J to 0 bases, leaving 3 bases not matched to a gene. As DNA, the CDR3 is TGTGCCTGTGACACCGTCTGGGGGAGCTCCTGGGACACCCGACAGATGTTTTTC. Its translation is CACDTVWGSSWDTRQMFF.

This clone ranks as large. This chain connects TRDV2 to TRDJ1; 13 bases are shared with TRDD3. V lost 3 bases to trimming and J lost 2 bases; unmatched junction nucleotides: 8. The germline V gene encodes CDR1 GEAIGNYY and CDR2 EKD. The CDR3 is 17 residues long. CDR3 region: CACDALTGGYATDKLIF. CDR3 nucleotides: TGTGCCTGTGACGCCCTTACTGGGGGATACGCAACCGATAAACTCATCTTT.

By share, this clone ranks as large (0.1 to 1%). This sequence joins TRDV2 and TRDJ2; 7 bases are shared with TRDD3. The junction had 5 bases not matched to a gene; V was cut back by 1 base and J by 4 bases. CDR3 length equals 15 residues. Germline CDR1 GEAIGNYY, CDR2 EKD. CDR3 DNA sequence: TGTGCCTGTGACACGGGGGGGGATGGGACAGCACAACTCTTCTTT. Amino acid sequence: CACDTGGDGTAQLFF.

Of note for this clone: A much larger clone lies one base from this, so it may be a read error. The chain couples TRDV2 to TRDJ1; D is undetermined. TCRdb is silent on the J gene; assignment here came from matching the DNA to germline. Germline CDR1 is GEAIGNYY and CDR2 is EKD. The V end lost 5 bases, the J end lost 0 bases, and 15 bases lay between the germline ends. The CDR3 length is 15 residues. The CDR3: CACAPRGTNTDKLIF. As DNA, the CDR3 is TGTGCCTGTGCTCCCCGCGGGACCAACACCGATAAACTCATCTTT.

For this clone: A read error likely explains this, since a far larger clone differs by one base. The gene calls are TRDV2 and TRDJ3; 7 bases are shared with TRDD3. The J gene was missing in TCRdb and was found by matching the end of the DNA to germline. The length of the CDR3 is 19 residues. Germline CDR1 reads GEAIGNYY; CDR2 reads EKD. The CDR3 DNA sequence: TGTGCCTGTGACATCCCTGGGGGCCCTAGCTCCTGGGACATCCGACAGATGTTTTTC. As protein: CACDIPGGPSSWDIRQMFF.

This clone is labeled large. The V and J genes are TRDV2 and TRDJ1; D call uncertain. Trimming shortened V by 2 bases and J by 0 bases, and 18 bases separated the two germline ends. The CDR3 runs to 17 residues. Germline CDR1 GEAIGNYY, CDR2 EKD. CDR3 sequence: CACDRRGRPWYTDKLIF. DNA of the CDR3: TGTGCCTGTGACAGACGAGGAAGACCTTGGTACACCGATAAACTCATCTTT.

This clone is classed as large. This rearrangement joins TRDV2 to TRDJ1; TRDD3 matches 9 bases. The CDR3 has 22 residues. Germline V gene lookup returns CDR1 GEAIGNYY and CDR2 EKD. The J segment lost 0 bases and the V segment lost 0 bases, leaving 22 bases of the junction unmatched. CDR3 region: CACDTVSRRTQLGDLYTDKLIF. The CDR3 DNA follows: TGTGCCTGTGACACCGTGAGTCGCCGAACCCAACTGGGGGACCTGTACACCGATAAACTCATCTTT.

This clone is categorized as large (0.1 to 1%). The rearrangement links TRDV2 to TRDJ1, with D unclear. V shed 4 bases and J shed 0 bases, with 11 bases lying between them. Germline lookup yields CDR1 GEAIGNYY and CDR2 EKD. The CDR3 loop spans 14 amino acids. The CDR3 coding sequence is TGTGCCTGTGAAGCTTCTCAGTACACCGATAAACTCATCTTT. As protein: CACEASQYTDKLIF.

Comment on this clone: This likely came from a read error, as a far larger clone is one base away. A V gene of TRDV2 was called, but no J gene was assigned; TRDD3 reflects the table's D call only, with no check against the DNA. The germline V gene encodes CDR1 GEAIGNYY and CDR2 EKD. This CDR3 contains 14 residues. The DNA for the CDR3 is TGTGCCTGTGACACCTGGGGCTTCACCCGACAGACGTTTTTC. Amino acid sequence: CACDTWGFTRQTFF.

This clone is hyperexpanded (1% or more). The chain combines TRDV2 with TRDJ1, with TRDD3 matching over 7 bases. Germline lookup yields CDR1 GEAIGNYY and CDR2 EKD. This CDR3 is 16 amino acids long. The trim removed 0 bases at V and 6 bases at J, leaving 12 bases unmatched. The CDR3 DNA sequence: TGTGCCTGTGACACCGCAGCCGACGCGGGGATAAATAAACTCATCTTT. This translates into CACDTAADAGINKLIF.

With regard to this clone: A far larger clone is one nucleotide away, so this likely arose from a read error. For the V gene the call is TRDV2; the J gene has no call; the D segment call TRDD3 is taken from the table without a DNA check. The germline gives CDR1 GEAIGNYY, CDR2 EKD. The CDR3 is 20 residues long. The CDR3 loop reads CACDTGWGIRSSWDTRQMFF. CDR3 DNA sequence: TGTGCCTGTGACACCGGCTGGGGGATACGCAGCTCCTGGGACACCCGACAGATGTTTTTT.

Of note for this clone: Given a much more abundant clone one base away, this may be a read error. The V and J genes are TRDV2 and TRDJ3, with 8 bases matching TRDD3. This CDR3 is built from 17 residues. Germline loops: CDR1 GEAIGNYY, CDR2 EKD. The CDR3 here is CACDTAGGPWDIRQMFF. CDR3 in DNA: TGTGCCTGTGACACCGCTGGGGGACCTTGGGACATCCGACAGATGTTTTTC.

Concerning this clone itself: A far larger clone is one base from this, pointing to a likely read error. Other DNA sequences in the sample encode the same CDR3. V is TRDV2 and J is TRDJ3; 8 bases agree with TRDD3. The J gene comes from matching the DNA to germline here; TCRdb lacks it. There are 18 residues in the CDR3. Germline V lookup: CDR1 GEAIGNYY, CDR2 EKD. After removal of 1 base from V and 0 bases from J, the junction contained 4 bases not matched to a gene. The CDR3 DNA sequence: TGTGCCTGTGACACTGTCTGGGGGAGCTCCTGGGACACCCGACAGATGTTTTTC. The encoded protein is CACDTVWGSSWDTRQMFF.

In regard to this clone: A much larger clone sits a single nucleotide away, making a read error possible. This chain links TRDV2 with TRDJ2, with 12 bases identical to TRDD3. No J segment appears in TCRdb, so it was assigned here by matching the sequence to germline. CDR1 is GEAIGNYY, CDR2 EKD, per germline. The CDR3 extends over 16 amino acids. CDR3 sequence (DNA): TGTGCCTGTGACGCACTTACTGGGGGATACACAGTACAACTCTTCTTT. It translates to CACDALTGGYTVQLFF.

In the case of this clone: A read error is the likely source, as a far larger clone sits one nucleotide away. The chain employs TRDV2 and TRDJ3; 9 bases agree with TRDD3. TCRdb does not report a J gene; here it was assigned by matching the DNA to germline references. Trimming cost V 0 bases and J 0 bases; bases outside gene matches: 8. The CDR3 covers 20 residues. CDR1 is GEAIGNYY, CDR2 EKD, per germline. Here the CDR3 DNA reads TGTGCCTGTGACACCATCGCTGGGGGATTCTGCTCCTGGGACACCCGACAGATGTTTTTC. Amino acids: CACDTIAGGFCSWDTRQMFF.

This clone is large by share. The chain joins TRDV2 to TRDJ1; D is unresolved. The ends were cut back, 5 bases at V and 0 bases at J, with 15 bases in the middle. CDR1 GEAIGNYY and CDR2 EKD come from the germline V gene. The CDR3 is made up of 15 amino acids. CDR3 DNA: TGTGCCTGTGCCCCCCGCGGGACCAACACCGATAAACTCATCTTT. Residues: CACAPRGTNTDKLIF.

To note about this clone: This may be a read error, as it is one base from a much larger clone. The chain recombines TRDV2 with TRDJ1; D possibly corresponds to TRDD3 (5 bases). TCRdb offers no J gene call, so here the DNA was matched to germline to obtain one. CDR3 length equals 18 residues. With 6 bases removed from V and 0 bases from J, the gap between germline ends came to 25 bases. Per the germline V gene, CDR1 is GEAIGNYY and CDR2 is EKD. CDR3 amino acids: CACNRRGRDPHYTDKLIF. CDR3 DNA: TGTGCCTGTAACCGACGAGGCCGGGATCCTCACTACACCGATAAACTCATCTTT.

With respect to this clone: A much larger clone differs from this one at a single base, so this may be a read error. Additional DNA sequences in this sample encode the identical CDR3. This rearrangement joins TRDV2 to TRDJ1, with D possibly TRDD2 on 6 matching bases. The germline CDR1 and CDR2 sequences are GEAIGNYY and EKD. V was trimmed by 3 bases and J by 1 base, leaving 23 bases between them. The length of the CDR3 is 18 residues. The CDR3 DNA is TGTGCCTGTGACTCAACCTTCCCATCCGTACTGCTCACCGATAAACTCATCTTT. This gives the protein CACDSTFPSVLLTDKLIF.

By share, this clone ranks as medium-sized. The rearrangement uses TRDV2 and TRDJ3, with D perhaps matching TRDD3 (6 bases). The J gene was missing in TCRdb and was found by matching the end of the DNA to germline. Germline CDR1 GEAIGNYY, CDR2 EKD. This CDR3 region has 17 residues. The V and J ends lost 0 bases and 2 bases respectively, with 10 bases between them. In DNA form, the CDR3 reads TGTGCCTGTGACACCTGGGGGCCTACCTGGGACACCCGACAGATGTTTTTC. Translation: CACDTWGPTWDTRQMFF.

With regard to this clone: A far larger clone lies a single base away; this is likely a read error. The genes are TRDV2 and TRDJ1; TRDD3 matches at 10 bases. The J gene was missing in TCRdb and was found by matching the end of the DNA to germline. Germline trimming cut 7 bases from V and 2 bases from J; bases unmatched to any gene: 6. Germline V lookup: CDR1 GEAIGNYY, CDR2 EKD. The CDR3 is made up of 14 amino acids. The CDR3 region is CACPGLGDTDKLIF. The CDR3 nucleotides are TGTGCCTGCCCAGGACTGGGGGATACCGATAAACTCATCTTT.

Only a few counts were recorded for this clone. This rearrangement joins TRDV2 to TRDJ3; 12 bases align to TRDD3. CDR3 size: 19 residues. Germline values: CDR1 GEAIGNYY, CDR2 EKD. Trimming at V came to 2 bases and at J to 0 bases, leaving 4 bases not matched to a gene. CDR3 sequence reads: CACDILGDTSSWDTRQMFF. The CDR3 region has the DNA TGTGCCTGTGACATACTGGGGGATACCAGCTCCTGGGACACCCGACAGATGTTTTTC.

Regarding this clone: This could be a read error, since a much larger clone is one nucleotide away. V usage is TRDV2 and J usage is TRDJ1, with D maybe TRDD3 (5 bases). V was trimmed by 1 base and J by 6 bases, leaving 17 bases between them. CDR3 length: 15 amino acids. The germline V gene encodes CDR1 GEAIGNYY and CDR2 EKD. This CDR3 reads CACDTTGVETNKLIF. The CDR3, as DNA: TGTGCCTGTGACACGACTGGAGTGGAGACCAATAAACTCATCTTT.

Regarding this clone: Possible read error: a much larger clone is one base away. This rearrangement joins TRDV2 to TRDJ3, with 13 positions matching TRDD3. No J gene is reported in TCRdb; it was inferred here by comparing the DNA with germline. The germline gives CDR1 GEAIGNYY, CDR2 EKD. This CDR3 spans 19 amino acids. This CDR3 reads CAWDTGGYAGSWDTRQMFF. CDR3 nucleotides: TGTGCCTGGGACACTGGGGGATACGCGGGCTCCTGGGACACCCGACAGATGTTTTTC.

As concerns this clone: This may come from a read error, since a much larger clone is one base off. The chain is built from TRDV2 and TRDJ2; TRDD3 aligns across 9 bases. The CDR3 consists of 14 residues. V lost 0 bases, J lost 5 bases, and 0 bases stayed unmatched. CDR1 is GEAIGNYY, CDR2 EKD, per germline. The CDR3 nucleotides are TGTGCCTGTGACACCTGGGGGATAACAGCACAACTCTTCTTT. It codes for CACDTWGITAQLFF.

Without a V gene call, the J gene is given as TRDJ2; whether TRDD3, the table's D call, matches the DNA was not checked. This CDR3 has 12 residues. The CDR3 DNA reads TGTGCACTGTACTGGGGGATAGCACAACTCTTCTTT. Residues: CALYWGIAQLFF.

By sample fraction, this clone is large. The J gene is TRDJ1, the V gene TRDV2; 8 nucleotides agree with TRDD3. Trimming cost V 1 base and J 0 bases; bases outside gene matches: 15. Germline V gene sequence: CDR1 GEAIGNYY, CDR2 EKD. The CDR3 length is 19 residues. The CDR3: CACDTRSTGGPRYTDKLIF. The CDR3 region has the DNA TGTGCCTGTGACACTCGCTCCACTGGGGGCCCCCGGTACACCGATAAACTCATCTTT.

For this clone: A much larger clone lies a single base off, so this may be a read error. The chain employs TRDV2 and TRDJ3; 8 bases align to TRDD3. TCRdb records no J gene; here it was assigned by comparing the DNA to germline. The V segment lost 3 bases and the J segment 0 bases; nucleotides outside the gene matches: 12. The CDR3 length is 20 residues. Germline V gives CDR1 GEAIGNYY, CDR2 EKD. CDR3 amino acids: CACDALLGVFSSWDTRQMFF. The CDR3, as DNA: TGTGCCTGTGACGCCCTACTGGGGGTGTTTAGCTCCTGGGACACCCGACAGATGTTTTTC.

In regard to this clone: Just one base apart from a much larger clone, this may be a read error. J is TRDJ1 and V is TRDV2; 12 bases align to TRDD3. The CDR3 consists of 21 residues. Germline assignment: CDR1 GEAIGNYY and CDR2 EKD. The CDR3 spells CAFDTGAGGYEGKWYTDKLIF. The CDR3 DNA is TGTGCCTTTGACACCGGTGCTGGGGGATACGAGGGAAAGTGGTACACCGATAAACTCATCTTT.

This clone is deemed large. This chain connects TRDV2 to TRDJ3; 12 nucleotides match TRDD3. Per the germline V gene, CDR1 is GEAIGNYY and CDR2 is EKD. This CDR3 has 18 amino acids. Losses at the gene ends were 2 bases for V and 2 bases for J; bases not matched to a gene: 3. The CDR3 is CACDKLGDTPWDTRQMFF. In DNA form, the CDR3 reads TGTGCCTGTGACAAACTGGGGGATACCCCCTGGGACACCCGACAGATGTTTTTC.

This clone was recorded a few times. This sequence is one base from a far larger clone and is likely a read error. This rearrangement joins TRDV2 to TRDJ3; 7 nucleotides match TRDD3. No J gene is reported in TCRdb; it was inferred here by comparing the DNA with germline. The CDR3 length is 19 residues. The germline CDR1 and CDR2 sequences are GEAIGNYY and EKD. Here the CDR3 DNA reads TGTGCCCGTGACATCCCTGGGGGCCCTAGCTCCTGGGACACCCGACAGATGTTTTTC. Amino acids: CARDIPGGPSSWDTRQMFF.

Within the sample, this clone is large. This chain connects TRDV2 to TRDJ2; TRDD3 agrees at 10 bases. The CDR3 consists of 15 residues. The germline CDR1 and CDR2 sequences are GEAIGNYY and EKD. The junction had 1 base not matched to a gene; V was cut back by 0 bases and J by 4 bases. CDR3 in amino acids: CACDTMGDTTAQLFF. In DNA, the CDR3 is TGTGCCTGTGACACCATGGGGGATACGACAGCACAACTCTTCTTT.